This TCR beta chain originates from a study of T cell responses to AZD1222 COVID-19 vaccine. Study observations and caveats: In the spike-specific TCR repertoire, nearly half reportedly target unmutated variant regions. The CD4 TCRs associated with vaccination extended across spike and predominated at 160-218 and 743-854.

Some clones are missing from TCRdb's copy, which holds only in-frame ones; the method was immunoSEQ multiplex PCR. The sample holds around 50,000 clones, approximately 79% seen once. As for this clone: What it recognizes is unknown.

V gave up 4 bases and J gave up 4 bases; unmatched junction bases: 14. The CDR3 extends over 18 amino acids. From germline, CDR1 is SGHKS and CDR2 YYEKEE (reference sequence). Sequencing was performed on peripheral blood, taken on day 0 of AZD1222 vaccination. This clonotype was sampled from an adult in good health. The V and J genes are TRBV5-5 and TRBJ1-2; 12 bases align to TRBD1. The CDR3 coding sequence is TGTGCCAGCAGCGCATCAACCGGGACAGGGGGCGGGGTCTATGGCTACACCTTC. As protein: CASSASTGTGGGVYGYTF.